The sequence of this TCR beta chain was determined in a study of immune cell composition in non-small cell lung cancer. Study summary: Most cases were lung adenocarcinoma or squamous cell carcinoma.

Per the germline V gene, CDR1 is SEHNR and CDR2 is FQNEAQ (reference sequence). Trimming removed 3 bases from V and 8 bases from J; junction bases left unmatched: 5. The CDR3 is 13 residues long. Clones were read by immunoSEQ multiplex PCR, and TCRdb kept only the in-frame ones, dropping some. The sample gives about 2,100 clones, approximately 80% of which show up once; approximately 15% is in the top ten. Whole-study findings and limits: Tumour-associated clones >0.5% occurred in about a third of adenocarcinomas, less than 80% of squamous.

On this clone itself: The antigen is unknown.

Template was genomic DNA from frozen, unsorted single-cell suspensions. The rearrangement joins TRBV7-9 to TRBJ1-2; the match to TRBD1 covers 8 bases. This TCR derives from a human donor with non-small cell lung cancer. Material for sequencing was lung tumor tissue. The chain's CDR3 is CASSFLDRAGYTF. For the CDR3, the DNA is TGTGCCAGCAGCTTCCTGGACAGGGCCGGCTACACCTTC.